The 8 T cell receptor beta chains below come from one sample, sequenced in a study of cytomegalovirus exposure and HLA in healthy donors. PCR primers comprised 60 Vbeta and 13 Jbeta primers. Data came from immunoSEQ multiplex PCR; TCRdb stores just in-frame clones and leaves some out. Of about 180,000 clones in the sample, roughly three quarters were seen once. Sequencing was done on a sample of PBMCs. These receptor sequences come from a woman in her 30s in good health and CMV-seropositive.

The chain has TRBV7-2 and TRBJ2-1; D may be TRBD2 (7 bases). V lost 4 bases, J lost 7 bases, and 17 bases lay in between. The CDR3 sequence is 15 residues long. In germline, CDR1 is SGHTA, CDR2 FQGNSA. The CDR3 protein is CASSSRGGARNEQFF. For the CDR3, the DNA is TGTGCCAGCAGCTCTCGAGGGGGGGCTAGGAATGAGCAGTTCTTC.

This chain links TRBV27 with TRBJ1-1; no definite D call. This CDR3 contains 13 residues. CDR1 is MNHEY and CDR2 is SMNVEV in the germline V gene (reference sequence). V lost 6 bases, J lost 4 bases, and 12 bases lay in between. CDR3: CASRRSGSTEAFF. The DNA for the CDR3 is TGTGCCAGCAGACGAAGTGGGAGCACTGAAGCTTTCTTT.

V usage is TRBV7-9 and J usage is TRBJ2-5; TRBD1 is a possible D gene (5 bases). The CDR3 covers 15 residues. CDR1 and CDR2 from the germline V gene are SEHNR and FQNEAQ (reference sequence). The germline V and J ends were trimmed by 4 bases and 2 bases, with 14 bases remaining between them. CDR3 sequence: CASSSPTDTQETQYF. In DNA, the CDR3 is TGTGCCAGCAGCTCCCCGACGGACACTCAAGAGACCCAGTACTTC.

In its sample, this clone was seen a few times. As DNA, the CDR3 is TGTGCCAGCAGTTATAGGACAGGGGGCTCTGGAAACACCATATATTTT. This translates into CASSYRTGGSGNTIYF. This chain uses TRBV6-6 with TRBJ1-3; 10 positions match TRBD1. J gave up 0 bases and V 3 bases, and 2 bases lay outside the gene matches. The CDR3 is 16 residues long. The germline CDR1 and CDR2 sequences are MNHNY and SVGAGI (reference sequence).

This chain joins TRBV7-8 and TRBJ2-5; possible D gene TRBD2, 5 bases. CDR1 and CDR2 from the germline V gene are SGHVS and FQNEAQ. V was shortened by 1 base and J by 6 bases, with 9 bases between the two germline ends. The CDR3 spans 13 residues. The CDR3 nucleotides read TGTGCCAGCAGCTTAGGTCCGGGGAAGACCCAGTACTTC. Protein sequence: CASSLGPGKTQYF.

The CDR3: CASSSTGASEAFF. CDR3 bases: TGCGCCAGCAGCTCGACAGGGGCTAGTGAAGCTTTCTTT. The chain couples TRBV5-1 to TRBJ1-1, with 8 bases matching TRBD1. Germline V gene lookup returns CDR1 SGHRS and CDR2 YFSETQ. After removal of 3 bases from V and 7 bases from J, the junction contained 5 bases not matched to a gene. This CDR3 comprises 13 residues.

The chain's CDR3 is CASSPGGTPNTEAFF. DNA of the CDR3: TGTGCCAGCAGCCCAGGGGGCACACCGAACACTGAAGCTTTCTTT. V is TRBV6-5 and J is TRBJ1-1; TRBD1 aligns across 8 bases. The CDR3 loop spans 15 amino acids. V was clipped by 6 bases and J by 1 base; unmatched bases: 7. Germline V gives CDR1 MNHEY, CDR2 SVGAGI.

This chain links TRBV20-1 with TRBJ2-5; tentative D call: TRBD1 (5 bases). This CDR3 is built from 10 residues. CDR1 and CDR2 (germline): DFQATT, SNEGSKA (reference sequence). With 7 bases removed from V and 2 bases from J, the gap between germline ends came to 5 bases. The CDR3 region has the DNA TGCAGTGGACAGCAAGAGACCCAGTACTTC. It encodes CSGQQETQYF.